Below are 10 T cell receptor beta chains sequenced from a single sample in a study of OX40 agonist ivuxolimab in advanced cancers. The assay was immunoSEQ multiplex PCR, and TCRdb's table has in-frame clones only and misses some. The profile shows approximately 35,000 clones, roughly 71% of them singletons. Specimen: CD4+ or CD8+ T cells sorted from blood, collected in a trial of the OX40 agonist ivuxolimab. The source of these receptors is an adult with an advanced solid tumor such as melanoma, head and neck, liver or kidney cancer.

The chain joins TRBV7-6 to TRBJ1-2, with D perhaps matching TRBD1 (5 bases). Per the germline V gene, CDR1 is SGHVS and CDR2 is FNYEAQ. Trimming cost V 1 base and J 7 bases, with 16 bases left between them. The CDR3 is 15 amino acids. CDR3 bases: TGTGCCAGCAGCTTAGAATTTTTGGGGACCGGTGGCTACACCTTC. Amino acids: CASSLEFLGTGGYTF.

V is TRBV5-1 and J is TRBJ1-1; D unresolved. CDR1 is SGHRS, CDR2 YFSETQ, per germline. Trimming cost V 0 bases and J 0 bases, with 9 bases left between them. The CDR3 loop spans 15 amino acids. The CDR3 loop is CASSLAQTMNTEAFF. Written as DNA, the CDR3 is TGCGCCAGCAGCTTGGCCCAGACCATGAACACTGAAGCTTTCTTT. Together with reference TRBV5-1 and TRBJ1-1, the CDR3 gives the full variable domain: KAGVTQTPRYLIKTRGQQVTLSCSPISGHRSVSWYQQTPGQGLQFLFEYFSETQRNKGNFPGRFSGRQFSNSRSEMNVSTLELGDSALYLCASSLAQTMNTEAFFGQGTRLTVV.

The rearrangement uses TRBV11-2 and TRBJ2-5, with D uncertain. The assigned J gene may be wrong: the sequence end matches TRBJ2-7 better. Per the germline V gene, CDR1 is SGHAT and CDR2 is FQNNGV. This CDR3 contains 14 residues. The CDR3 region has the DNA TGTGCCAGCAGCTTAGGGACCGATTTCTACGAGCAGTACTTC. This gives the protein CASSLGTDFYEQYF.

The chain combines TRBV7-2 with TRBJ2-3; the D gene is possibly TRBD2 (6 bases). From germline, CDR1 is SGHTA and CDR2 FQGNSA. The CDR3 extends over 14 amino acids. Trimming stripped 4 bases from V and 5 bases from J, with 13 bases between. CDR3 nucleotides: TGTGCCAGCAGCTCCCCATTAGCGGTAGATACGCAGTATTTT. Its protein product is CASSSPLAVDTQYF.

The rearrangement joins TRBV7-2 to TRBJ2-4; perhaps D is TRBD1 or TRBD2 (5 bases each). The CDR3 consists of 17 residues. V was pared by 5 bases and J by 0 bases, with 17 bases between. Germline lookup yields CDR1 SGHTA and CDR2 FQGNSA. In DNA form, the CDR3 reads TGTGCCAGCAGCCAGAGGGGCGGGCCCCTAGCCAAAAACATTCAGTACTTC. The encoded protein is CASSQRGGPLAKNIQYF.

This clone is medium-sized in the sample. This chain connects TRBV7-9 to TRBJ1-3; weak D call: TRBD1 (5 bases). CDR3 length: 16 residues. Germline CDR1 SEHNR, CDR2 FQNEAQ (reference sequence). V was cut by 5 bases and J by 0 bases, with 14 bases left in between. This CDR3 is CASSRSGSNSGNTIYF. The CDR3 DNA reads TGTGCCAGCAGCCGCTCAGGGTCCAACTCTGGAAACACCATATATTTT. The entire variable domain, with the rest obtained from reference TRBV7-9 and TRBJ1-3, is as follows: DTGVSQNPRHKITKRGQNVTFRCDPISEHNRLYWYRQTLGQGPEFLTYFQNEAQLEKSRLLSDRFSAERPKGSFSTLEIQRTEQGDSAMYLCASSRSGSNSGNTIYFGEGSWLTVV.

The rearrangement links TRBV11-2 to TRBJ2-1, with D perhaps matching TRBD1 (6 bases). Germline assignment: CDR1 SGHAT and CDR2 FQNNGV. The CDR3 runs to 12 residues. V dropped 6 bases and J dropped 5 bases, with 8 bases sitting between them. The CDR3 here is CASRTGNNEQFF. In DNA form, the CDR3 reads TGTGCCAGCAGGACAGGTAACAATGAGCAGTTCTTC.

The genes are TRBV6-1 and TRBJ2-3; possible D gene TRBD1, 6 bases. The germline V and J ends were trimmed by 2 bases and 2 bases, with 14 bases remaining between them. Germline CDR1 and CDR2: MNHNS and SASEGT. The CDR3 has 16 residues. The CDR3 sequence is CASSELVRGFTDTQYF. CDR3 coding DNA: TGTGCCAGCAGTGAATTGGTCAGGGGATTCACAGATACGCAGTATTTT.

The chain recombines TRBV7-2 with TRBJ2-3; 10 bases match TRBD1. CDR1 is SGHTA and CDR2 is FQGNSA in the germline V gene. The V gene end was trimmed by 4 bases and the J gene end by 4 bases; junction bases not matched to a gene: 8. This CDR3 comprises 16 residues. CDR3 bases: TGTGCCAGCAGCTCCCCGGGACAGGGGTGGTCAGATACGCAGTATTTT. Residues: CASSSPGQGWSDTQYF.

The CDR3 DNA follows: TGTGCCAGCAGTCTCAGTAGCGGACAGTTCTTC. This codes for CASSLSSGQFF. The chain employs TRBV7-9 and TRBJ2-1, with D tentatively TRBD2 (6 bases). CDR1 and CDR2 (germline): SEHNR, FQNEAQ (reference sequence). V was trimmed by 6 bases and J by 13 bases, leaving 13 bases between them. CDR3 length: 11 amino acids.